Reported below is one T cell receptor beta chain. Authors' methods: Nucleated cell number was recorded as an estimate derived from reference gene primer amplification. The data were produced by immunoSEQ multiplex PCR, yet TCRdb's version contains in-frame clones alone and is incomplete. The DNA was the basis for D and trimming; V, J and clone size are from that table. The sample lists 210,000 or so clones, around nine tenths occurring once. These data are taken from a study of blood T cell repertoires in COVID-19. Study context: Sites across the United States, Italy and Spain contributed samples from acute and convalescent COVID-19. Nucleic acid was either cDNA or gDNA, and it came from T cells, B-cell-depleted T cells, or PBMCs.

V lost 6 bases to trimming and J lost 3 bases, with 12 bases between them. Germline lookup yields CDR1 MNHEY and CDR2 SVGAGI. The CDR3 totals 13 residues. This chain uses TRBV6-5 with TRBJ2-7, with a weak D call TRBD1 (6 bases). Sequenced sample: peripheral blood. The receptor comes from a woman between 40 and 55 years old who had recovered from COVID-19. CDR3 region: CASSRDTIYEQYF. The CDR3 DNA follows: TGTGCCAGCAGCCGGGACACCATCTACGAGCAGTACTTC.